Below are 5 T cell receptor beta chains sequenced from a single sample in a study of cytomegalovirus exposure and HLA in healthy donors. The primer mix had 60 Vbeta and 13 Jbeta primers. The protocol was immunoSEQ multiplex PCR, while the TCRdb copy is restricted to in-frame clones and leaves out a portion. The sample table includes approximately 110,000 clones. The specimen sequenced was PBMCs. The receptors derive from a middle-aged man in good health and CMV-seropositive.

The DNA for the CDR3 is TGTGCCAGCAGCTTATCCCAGTTGCTCACCTACGAGCAGTACTTC. It codes for CASSLSQLLTYEQYF. The V gene is TRBV7-2, the J gene TRBJ2-7; D is ambiguous. V lost 2 bases and J 2 bases, leaving 13 bases between the germline ends. The germline gives CDR1 SGHTA, CDR2 FQGNSA. This CDR3 spans 15 amino acids.

The V and J genes are TRBV29-1 and TRBJ2-3; no clear D gene. Trimming pared 4 bases from V and 14 bases from J, leaving 7 bases between. The germline CDR1 and CDR2 sequences are SQVTM and ANQGSEA. The CDR3 is made up of 8 amino acids. The CDR3: CSVGAPYF. The CDR3 coding sequence is TGCAGCGTTGGGGCGCCGTATTTT.

The rearrangement uses TRBV2 and TRBJ1-2, with unresolved D. The CDR3 has 14 residues. Trimming cost V 6 bases and J 0 bases, with 11 bases left between them. Per germline, CDR1 SNHLY and CDR2 FYNNEI. In DNA, the CDR3 is TGTGCCAGCAGCCGGCGGGGATCTAACTATGGCTACACCTTC. Protein product: CASSRRGSNYGYTF.

The chain has TRBV5-4 and TRBJ2-2, with D maybe TRBD1 (5 bases). Trimming left V 4 bases short and J 0 bases short, with 10 bases between. Germline values: CDR1 SGHNT, CDR2 YYREEE (reference sequence). The CDR3 spans 15 residues. The CDR3 protein is CASSQQAANTGELFF. The DNA of the CDR3 is TGTGCCAGCAGCCAACAGGCCGCGAACACCGGGGAGCTGTTTTTT.

This chain links TRBV27 with TRBJ1-2, with D possibly TRBD1 on 5 matching bases. Germline loops: CDR1 MNHEY, CDR2 SMNVEV (reference sequence). There are 12 residues in the CDR3. Trimming stripped 4 bases from V and 7 bases from J, with 10 bases between. CDR3 sequence reads: CASSSTAGGYTF. The CDR3 DNA reads TGTGCCAGCAGTTCGACAGCCGGTGGCTACACCTTC.